This TCR beta chain was found in a study of T cell responses to AZD1222 COVID-19 vaccine. Germline CDR1 SGHAT, CDR2 FQDESV (reference sequence). Trimming took off 3 bases at V and 4 bases at J, with 12 bases between the two ends. The CDR3 covers 14 residues. Study results and limitations: Epitopes outside B.1.351 and B.1.1.7 mutated regions reportedly drew nearly half of spike TCRs. At baseline, just a handful of AZD1222 recipients tested seropositive. Vaccine-related CD4 TCRs covered spike, predominating at 160-218 and 743-854. No day 14 peak samples; only post-peak repertoires were characterized.

Sequencing was performed with immunoSEQ multiplex PCR; in TCRdb, only in-frame clones are kept and a portion is missing. Altogether about 260,000 clones are present, 80% to 95% being singletons, with the ten largest covering 0.55%. With regard to this clone: Its antigen is unidentified.

This chain joins TRBV11-1 and TRBJ1-1, with D perhaps matching TRBD1 (6 bases). The sample here was peripheral blood, taken on day 0 of AZD1222 vaccination. The source is an adult in good health. CDR3 sequence reads: CASSFYRVGTEAFF. The CDR3 nucleotides are TGTGCCAGCAGCTTTTACAGGGTGGGCACTGAAGCTTTCTTT.